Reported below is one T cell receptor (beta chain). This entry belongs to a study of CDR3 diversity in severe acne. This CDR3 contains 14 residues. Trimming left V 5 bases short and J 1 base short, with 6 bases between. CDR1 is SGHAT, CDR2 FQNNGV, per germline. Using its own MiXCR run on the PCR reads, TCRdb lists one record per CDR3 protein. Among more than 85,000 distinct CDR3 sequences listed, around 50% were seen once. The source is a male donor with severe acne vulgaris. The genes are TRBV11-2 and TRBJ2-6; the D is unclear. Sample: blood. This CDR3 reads CASSHDSGANVLTF. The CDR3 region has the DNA TGTGCCAGCAGCCACGATTCTGGGGCCAACGTCCTGACTTTC.